This T cell receptor (beta chain) was obtained from a study of blood T cell repertoires in COVID-19. The overall study: Acute and convalescent COVID-19 samples came from the United States, Italy and Spain. PBMCs, B-cell-depleted T cells, or T cells were the source of the cDNA or gDNA that made up the material.

The CDR3 sequence is 13 residues long. In germline, CDR1 is SQVTM, CDR2 ANQGSEA. Trimming removed 4 bases at V and 3 bases at J, with 10 bases between. In the original workflow: Reference gene primer amplification yielded estimated nucleated cell counts. Sequenced by immunoSEQ multiplex PCR; TCRdb stores in-frame clones only, minus some. Clone size and V and J calls were adopted from that table, with D and trimming inferred from the DNA. The repertoire holds 150,000 or so clones, with 78% as singletons. This clonotype was sampled from an elderly man with acute or convalescent COVID-19. Sequencing used peripheral blood. The chain is built from TRBV29-1 and TRBJ1-5; maybe TRBD1 (6 bases). CDR3 DNA: TGCAGCGTTGCTGGACAGACCAATCAGCCCCAGCATTTT. This encodes CSVAGQTNQPQHF.